One sample yielded the 32 T cell receptor beta chains listed below, sequenced in a study of T cell responses to AZD1222 COVID-19 vaccine. Sequenced by immunoSEQ multiplex PCR; TCRdb stores in-frame clones only, minus some. This table holds tens of thousands of clones, around 90% found once. Here the sequenced sample was peripheral blood, taken on day 0 of AZD1222 vaccination. These receptors were obtained from an adult in good health.

This clone was detected a few times. The chain is built from TRBV15 and TRBJ2-7; possibly TRBD2 for D (5 bases). With 0 bases removed from V and 6 bases from J, the gap between germline ends came to 12 bases. CDR1 and CDR2 from the germline V gene are LNHNV and YYDKDF (reference sequence). The CDR3 contains 14 residues. CDR3 region: CATSRERRSGEQYF. The CDR3 nucleotides are TGTGCCACCAGCAGAGAACGAAGGAGCGGCGAGCAGTACTTC.

In this sample, this clone turned up a few times. The rearrangement links TRBV5-1 to TRBJ2-1, with TRBD2 matching over 9 bases. Germline values: CDR1 SGHRS, CDR2 YFSETQ. Trimming cost V 5 bases and J 0 bases; bases outside gene matches: 6. The CDR3 loop spans 16 amino acids. The CDR3 protein is CASRLSSGASYNEQFF. In DNA, the CDR3 is TGCGCCAGCAGGCTATCTAGCGGGGCCTCCTACAATGAGCAGTTCTTC. Based on the CDR3 plus reference TRBV5-1 and TRBJ2-1, the full variable domain is KAGVTQTPRYLIKTRGQQVTLSCSPISGHRSVSWYQQTPGQGLQFLFEYFSETQRNKGNFPGRFSGRQFSNSRSEMNVSTLELGDSALYLCASRLSSGASYNEQFFGPGTRLTVL.

The chain carries TRBV15 and TRBJ1-6; TRBD1 is a possible D gene (5 bases). The CDR3 covers 17 residues. V lost 0 bases and J lost 0, with 9 bases in between. Germline V CDR1 and CDR2: LNHNV, YYDKDF (reference sequence). The DNA of the CDR3 is TGTGCCACCAGCAGAGATCCCGACAGCTCCTATAATTCACCCCTCCACTTT. Protein product: CATSRDPDSSYNSPLHF. The full variable domain, completed using reference TRBV15 and TRBJ1-6, is DAMVIQNPRYQVTQFGKPVTLSCSQTLNHNVMYWYQQKSSQAPKLLFHYYDKDFNNEADTPDNFQSRRPNTSFCFLDIRSPGLGDTAMYLCATSRDPDSSYNSPLHFGNGTRLTVT.

This clone was counted only a few times. The CDR3 is CASSPDSVYGYTF. CDR3 sequence (DNA): TGTGCCAGCAGCCCGGACAGCGTATATGGCTACACCTTC. This sequence joins TRBV7-9 and TRBJ1-2; D may be TRBD1 (6 bases). V lost 5 bases to trimming and J lost 5 bases, with 12 bases between them. The length of the CDR3 is 13 residues. Germline V gene sequence: CDR1 SEHNR, CDR2 FQNEAQ (reference sequence).

This clone appeared once. The chain is built from TRBV9 and TRBJ1-6; 10 nucleotides agree with TRBD1. V was clipped by 0 bases and J by 8 bases; unmatched bases: 2. Germline V CDR1 and CDR2: SGDLS, YYNGEE. The length of the CDR3 is 15 residues. This chain's CDR3 is CASSVEGQGYSPLHF. CDR3 coding DNA: TGTGCCAGCAGCGTAGAGGGACAGGGGTATTCACCCCTCCACTTT.

The chain uses TRBV5-1 and TRBJ1-1; D is ambiguous. Trimming pared 0 bases from V and 4 bases from J, leaving 7 bases between. Germline-derived CDR1 and CDR2 are SGHRS and YFSETQ. The CDR3 totals 13 residues. CDR3 sequence (DNA): TGCGCCAGCAGCTTGGGCCCGGGCACTGAAGCTTTCTTT. Translated: CASSLGPGTEAFF.

This rearrangement joins TRBV3-1 (or the pseudogene TRBV3-2) to TRBJ1-4; D gene unclear. The CDR3 extends over 17 amino acids. The germline gives CDR1 LGHDT, CDR2 YNNKEL (reference sequence). The ends were cut back, 1 base at V and 3 bases at J, with 15 bases in the middle. CDR3 amino acids: CASSQVVRRTANEKLFF. Written as DNA, the CDR3 is TGTGCCAGCAGCCAAGTAGTAAGGCGAACAGCTAATGAAAAACTGTTTTTT.

This clone was observed a single time. The same CDR3 can be traced to other DNA sequences in this sample. The chain carries TRBV12-3 or TRBV12-4 and TRBJ1-1; D call uncertain. Between the trimmed V and J ends, which lost 3 bases and 1 base, there was a span of 3 bases. This CDR3 contains 12 residues. The CDR3 DNA is TGTGCCAGCAGTTTGGGGAACACTGAAGCTTTCTTT. Translation gives CASSLGNTEAFF.

The CDR3 region has the DNA TGTGCCAGCACCCTTTTGGGTTCCGGGGACACTGAAGCTTTCTTT. Translation: CASTLLGSGDTEAFF. The chain recombines TRBV2 with TRBJ1-1, with unresolved D. The germline CDR1 and CDR2 sequences are SNHLY and FYNNEI. The V end lost 7 bases, the J end lost 3 bases, and 18 bases lay between the germline ends. The CDR3 is made up of 15 amino acids.

This chain uses TRBV11-3 with TRBJ1-2, with D perhaps TRBD1 (5 bases). Germline loops: CDR1 SGHNT, CDR2 YENEEA. The CDR3 extends over 14 amino acids. Trimming pared 6 bases from V and 4 bases from J, leaving 15 bases between. CDR3 in amino acids: CASSPTRGTYGYTF. CDR3 sequence (DNA): TGTGCCAGCAGTCCGACAAGGGGCACCTATGGCTACACCTTC.

This clone was seen a single time. The rearrangement links TRBV4-3 to TRBJ2-7; 9 positions match TRBD2. CDR1 is LGHNA, CDR2 YSLEER, per germline. V lost 1 base and J lost 3; bases outside the gene matches: 4. The CDR3 has 15 amino acids. In nucleotides, the CDR3 is TGCGCCAGCAGCCAAGGGGCTAGCGGGAACTACGAGCAGTACTTC. Its protein is CASSQGASGNYEQYF.

This chain joins TRBV27 and TRBJ2-1; D possibly corresponds to TRBD1 (6 bases). Germline V CDR1 and CDR2: MNHEY, SMNVEV (reference sequence). The CDR3 extends over 11 amino acids. Trimming cost V 6 bases and J 8 bases, with 8 bases left between them. CDR3 in DNA: TGTGCCAGCAGCCCAGGGGATGAGCAGTTCTTC. Translation gives CASSPGDEQFF.

This rearrangement joins TRBV20-1 to TRBJ2-2, with a weak D call TRBD2 (5 bases). CDR3 size: 15 residues. V lost 3 bases and J lost 4, with 15 bases in between. Looked up from germline, CDR1 is DFQATT and CDR2 is SNEGSKA (reference sequence). The CDR3 reads CSASEEAGGTGELFF. CDR3 sequence (DNA): TGCAGTGCTAGTGAGGAGGCGGGCGGCACCGGGGAGCTGTTTTTT.

The chain combines TRBV6-5 with TRBJ1-1; 9 bases align to TRBD1. Germline V CDR1 and CDR2: MNHEY, SVGAGI. J was trimmed by 9 bases and V by 9 bases; bases with no gene match: 11. The CDR3 totals 13 residues. The CDR3 sequence is CASFPEGTGQAFF. The CDR3, as DNA: TGTGCCAGTTTTCCCGAGGGGACAGGGCAAGCTTTCTTT.

The chain links TRBV30 to TRBJ2-5, with 7 bases that match TRBD1. The V and J ends lost 2 bases and 5 bases, in that order; junction bases with no gene match: 5. Germline V gives CDR1 GTSNPN, CDR2 SVGIG (reference sequence). The CDR3 has 13 residues. The CDR3 sequence is CAWSRQGRETQYF. The CDR3 DNA follows: TGTGCCTGGAGTCGACAGGGTAGGGAGACCCAGTACTTC.

The V call is TRBV19, the J call TRBJ2-1, with D possibly being TRBD2 (6 bases). Deletions cut 7 bases from V and 0 bases from J, with 10 bases between. The CDR3 totals 14 residues. The germline V gene has CDR1 LNHDA and CDR2 SQIVND (reference sequence). The CDR3 spells CASTRDSSYNEQFF. The CDR3 DNA reads TGTGCCAGTACGAGGGACTCCTCCTACAATGAGCAGTTCTTC.

Written as DNA, the CDR3 is TGTGCCACCAGAGAGACAGCATATTCACCCCTCCACTTT. Its protein is CATRETAYSPLHF. V is TRBV24-1 and J is TRBJ1-6; perhaps TRBD1 as D (5 bases). The V and J ends lost 7 bases and 8 bases respectively, with 11 bases between them. The CDR3 length is 13 residues. The germline CDR1 and CDR2 sequences are KGHDR and SFDVKD.

The rearrangement uses TRBV11-3 and TRBJ2-1; 9 bases map to TRBD2. Losses at the gene ends were 3 bases for V and 4 bases for J; bases not matched to a gene: 7. The germline V gene has CDR1 SGHNT and CDR2 YENEEA. CDR3 length equals 16 residues. CDR3 in DNA: TGTGCCAGCAGCTTGAGGCTAGCGGGGCCTTACAATGAGCAGTTCTTC. It specifies CASSLRLAGPYNEQFF. Based on the CDR3 plus reference TRBV11-3 and TRBJ2-1, the full variable domain is EAGVVQSPRYKIIEKKQPVAFWCNPISGHNTLYWYLQNLGQGPELLIRYENEEAVDDSQLPKDRFSAERLKGVDSTLKIQPAELGDSAVYLCASSLRLAGPYNEQFFGPGTRLTVL.

This chain uses TRBV6-6 with TRBJ2-2, with D perhaps TRBD1 (5 bases). CDR1 and CDR2 from the germline V gene are MNHNY and SVGAGI (reference sequence). The CDR3 contains 16 residues. V lost 9 bases and J 6 bases, leaving 23 bases between the germline ends. The CDR3 DNA is TGTGCCAGTTGCGCCCGGGTCCAGGGCACCCCCGGGGAGCTGTTTTTT. Protein sequence: CASCARVQGTPGELFF.

J is TRBJ2-3 and V is TRBV11-3; 8 bases align to TRBD1. From germline, CDR1 is SGHNT and CDR2 YENEEA. The CDR3 has 15 residues. Germline trimming cut 6 bases from V and 8 bases from J; bases unmatched to any gene: 13. The CDR3 nucleotides read TGTGCCAGCAGTCCGGGACAGGACGCTTTCTTTACGCAGTATTTT. Protein: CASSPGQDAFFTQYF.

The V and J genes are TRBV7-6 and TRBJ1-6; 8 positions match TRBD1. The germline V gene encodes CDR1 SGHVS and CDR2 FNYEAQ. The CDR3 consists of 17 residues. Trimming cost V 5 bases and J 6 bases; bases outside gene matches: 12. CDR3 protein: CASSRQGLYTRNSPLHF. CDR3 nucleotides: TGTGCCAGCAGCCGACAGGGGTTGTATACCCGTAATTCACCCCTCCACTTT.

A single count supports this clone. The V call is TRBV5-1, the J call TRBJ1-2; 9 nucleotides line up with TRBD1. V was pared by 4 bases and J by 6 bases, with 4 bases of the junction left unmatched. CDR3 length equals 13 residues. CDR1 and CDR2 (germline): SGHRS, YFSETQ. This CDR3 reads CASSPGTGNGYTF. The CDR3 nucleotides are TGCGCCAGCAGCCCCGGGACAGGGAATGGCTACACCTTC.

The V and J genes are TRBV7-3 and TRBJ1-2; TRBD1 is a possible D gene (5 bases). The CDR3 spans 15 residues. CDR1 and CDR2 from the germline V gene are SGHTA and FQGTGA. Between the trimmed V and J ends, which lost 3 bases and 8 bases, there was a span of 19 bases. The CDR3 protein is CASSFSQGISRGYTF. The DNA for the CDR3 is TGTGCCAGCAGCTTTTCTCAGGGAATATCGAGAGGCTACACCTTC.

This chain links TRBV4-1 with TRBJ2-5; D may be TRBD1 or TRBD2 (5 bases each). V was cut by 1 base and J by 5 bases, with 17 bases left in between. The CDR3 extends over 16 amino acids. Germline CDR1 MGHRA, CDR2 YSYEKL. The CDR3: CASSQGLGTLGETQYF. The CDR3 nucleotides are TGCGCCAGCAGCCAAGGCCTTGGGACCCTGGGGGAGACCCAGTACTTC.

The chain employs TRBV12-3 or TRBV12-4 and TRBJ2-6, with D unresolved. V lost 3 bases, J lost 2 bases, and 2 bases lay in between. The CDR3 spans 13 residues. The CDR3 DNA sequence: TGTGCCAGCAGTTTCACTGGGGCCAACGTCCTGACTTTC. Its translation: CASSFTGANVLTF.

The chain uses TRBV7-9 and TRBJ1-2; the D is unclear. The germline V gene has CDR1 SEHNR and CDR2 FQNEAQ (reference sequence). There are 13 residues in the CDR3. V was pared by 2 bases and J by 3 bases, with 7 bases between. CDR3 residues: CASSLREDYGYTF. The CDR3 nucleotides are TGTGCCAGCAGCTTACGGGAGGACTATGGCTACACCTTC.

This chain links TRBV2 with TRBJ1-4; 7 bases fit TRBD1. V was clipped by 4 bases and J by 0 bases; unmatched bases: 11. Germline V gives CDR1 SNHLY, CDR2 FYNNEI. The CDR3 has 18 residues. CDR3 DNA: TGTGCCAGCAGTGGCGGGACAGACCTTTTTGCAACTAATGAAAAACTGTTTTTT. Translation: CASSGGTDLFATNEKLFF.

This chain joins TRBV9 and TRBJ1-1, with D perhaps TRBD1 (6 bases). V was trimmed by 6 bases and J by 0 bases, leaving 9 bases between them. CDR1 and CDR2 from the germline V gene are SGDLS and YYNGEE. The CDR3 length is 13 residues. CDR3 amino acids: CASTGAMNTEAFF. Here the CDR3 DNA reads TGTGCCAGCACAGGGGCCATGAACACTGAAGCTTTCTTT. Filled out from reference TRBV9 and TRBJ1-1, the complete variable domain reads DSGVTQTPKHLITATGQRVTLRCSPRSGDLSVYWYQQSLDQGLQFLIQYYNGEERAKGNILERFSAQQFPDLHSELNLSSLELGDSALYFCASTGAMNTEAFFGQGTRLTVV.

V and J are TRBV11-3 and TRBJ1-4; the match to TRBD1 covers 8 bases. After removal of 2 bases from V and 5 bases from J, the junction contained 7 bases not matched to a gene. Germline values: CDR1 SGHNT, CDR2 YENEEA. This CDR3 has 16 amino acids. The CDR3 sequence: CASSLRQGRGNEKLFF. CDR3 DNA sequence: TGTGCCAGCAGCTTAAGACAGGGGCGAGGAAATGAAAAACTGTTTTTT. Looking up the rest from reference TRBV11-3 and TRBJ1-4 gives the full variable domain: EAGVVQSPRYKIIEKKQPVAFWCNPISGHNTLYWYLQNLGQGPELLIRYENEEAVDDSQLPKDRFSAERLKGVDSTLKIQPAELGDSAVYLCASSLRQGRGNEKLFFGSGTQLSVL.

DNA of the CDR3: TGTGCCAGCAGCCTACGGGACAGCCAACCCCTCCACTTT. Translation: CASSLRDSQPLHF. This chain joins TRBV12-3 or TRBV12-4 and TRBJ1-6; 7 bases fit TRBD1. The CDR3 sequence is 13 residues long. V dropped 6 bases and J dropped 12; count of bases not matched to a gene: 8.

The chain joins TRBV4-2 to TRBJ1-4; unclear D gene. This CDR3 spans 13 amino acids. The V end was cut by 2 bases, the J end by 1 base, with 2 bases between. Germline CDR1 reads LGHNA; CDR2 reads YNFKEQ. CDR3 nucleotide sequence: TGTGCCAGCAGCCAACAAACTAATGAAAAACTGTTTTTT. The encoded protein is CASSQQTNEKLFF.

The count of this clone is one. The chain uses TRBV29-1 and TRBJ2-7; D ambiguous. The CDR3 length is 12 residues. With 6 bases removed from V and 2 bases from J, the gap between germline ends came to 11 bases. CDR1 and CDR2 (germline): SQVTM, ANQGSEA. The CDR3 DNA reads TGCAGCGTGATAGTAAACACCTACGAGCAGTACTTC. Amino acids: CSVIVNTYEQYF.